A single TCR beta chain is shown here with its context. These data come from a study of blood T cells in healthy people across ages. Through a sample-barcoded 5' primer and a J-beta primer mix, a second PCR was run for about 6 to 11 cycles. TCRdb reprocessed the 5' RACE reads with MiXCR, giving one entry per CDR3 protein. The repertoire includes 1.5 million to 2 million distinct CDR3 sequences, approximately 30% of them detected once, and 7.7% sits in the top ten. The sequenced sample consisted of blood. The source of this sequence is a woman between 25 and 40 years old in good health.

CDR3 region: CASSTPVQGFLGYTF. CDR3 DNA: TGTGCCAGCAGCACCCCGGTACAGGGGTTTCTGGGCTACACCTTC. The chain has TRBV7-9 and TRBJ1-2; 7 bases align to TRBD1. V shed 5 bases and J 8 bases; nucleotides not matched to a gene: 14. Germline V CDR1 and CDR2: SEHNR, FQNEAQ (reference sequence). This CDR3 region has 15 residues.